This T cell receptor beta chain was found in a study of blood T cell repertoires in COVID-19 (dated by TCRdb to between 2020 and 2021). Regarding the research as a whole: The collaborator samples originated in the United States, Italy and Spain and spanned the acute and convalescent phases of COVID-19. The repertoires were released in a freely available public database meant as a resource for research on the immune response to SARS-CoV-2. Nearly every sample came with metadata listing a de-identified subject ID, COVID-19 status, age in years and sex. The material from the prospective study consisted of cDNA or gDNA derived from T cells, B-cell-depleted T cells, or PBMCs. HLA class I and class II types, where available, came from metadata supplied by the sample provider rather than from assay-based typing. Subjects who had been exposed to COVID-19, were actively infected with it, or had recovered from it provided the deeply sampled blood TCRbeta repertoires that made up the dataset. The samples were drawn from the first 160 participants of the ongoing ImmuneRACE study and from 1,254 subjects provided by 6 global collaborators. Paper-wide results and their limitations: Clinical and demographic metadata were provided uncurated, with the amount varying by source and participant.

TCRbeta CDR3 regions were amplified from genomic DNA using the immunoSEQ Assay, a bias-controlled multiplex PCR. The original methods were these. Nucleated cell counts per sample were estimated from amplification of reference gene primers within the assay. To quantify the absolute abundance of each unique TCRbeta CDR3 rearrangement, sequence reads were collapsed and filtered. For each sample, productive Simpson clonality was calculated as the square root of Simpson's diversity index across productive rearrangements. TCRdb took this table from immuneACCESS and kept in-frame rearrangements with V and J called. Such tables lack part of the clones; where checked against another copy, unresolved V genes explain under half of the gap, and the rest is unexplained. Clone size and the V and J calls come from that table; the DNA yielded D and trimming. In all, the sample holds roughly 260,000 clones, and about nine tenths of those were seen once. Approximately 2.6% of the sample rests with the top ten.

Looking up the germline V gene yields CDR1 SQVTM and CDR2 ANQGSEA. The germline ends are 7 bases apart after V is trimmed by 0 bases and J by 2 bases. The CDR3 numbers 13 residues from cysteine through phenylalanine. The CDR3 DNA has 39 bases and is translated from base 1. One collaborating source in Seattle enrolled patients during active infection and followed them longitudinally through the course of disease. Each collaborating institution followed its own protocols to collect whole blood in K2EDTA tubes. For TCRbeta analysis, collaborator samples were shipped as frozen whole blood, as isolated PBMCs, or as DNA extracted from either sample type. The table lists this clone with a few counts. What antigen it recognizes has not been identified. No base-level quality is on record; no much larger clone is a single base apart.

Sequences were obtained from peripheral blood. The receptor chain draws on TRBV29-1 and TRBJ2-5; no D gene can be assigned with confidence. The receptor was derived from a young adult with COVID-19, enrolled during active disease. The CDR3 protein sequence reads: CSVEDFRQETQYF. The DNA reads TGCAGCGTTGAAGATTTCAGACAAGAGACCCAGTACTTC. The full variable domain, with segments outside the CDR3 supplied by the reference TRBV29-1 and TRBJ2-5 proteins, appears as SAVISQKPSRDICQRGTSLTIQCQVDSQVTMMFWYRQQPGQSLTLIATANQGSEATYESGFVIDKFPISRPNLTFSTLTVSNMSPEDSSIYLCSVEDFRQETQYFGPGTRLLVL.